This T cell receptor beta chain comes out of a study of blood T cells in healthy people across ages. The CDR3 spans 12 residues. The germline gives CDR1 SNHLY, CDR2 FYNNEI. J was trimmed by 7 bases and V by 8 bases; bases with no gene match: 6. This clonotype showed up just a few times. Sample-barcoded 5' priming and a J-beta primer mix drove a second PCR of roughly 7 to 11 cycles. MiXCR, run by TCRdb on the 5' RACE reads, gives a single entry per CDR3 protein. The table has approximately 1.5 million distinct CDR3 sequences, about 35% seen once. Sequenced: blood. This sequence joins TRBV2 and TRBJ1-2, with TRBD1 matching 8 bases. This sequence was found in a young woman in good health. CDR3 region: CASGGQGSGYTF. In DNA form, the CDR3 reads TGTGCCAGCGGAGGACAGGGCAGTGGCTACACCTTC.